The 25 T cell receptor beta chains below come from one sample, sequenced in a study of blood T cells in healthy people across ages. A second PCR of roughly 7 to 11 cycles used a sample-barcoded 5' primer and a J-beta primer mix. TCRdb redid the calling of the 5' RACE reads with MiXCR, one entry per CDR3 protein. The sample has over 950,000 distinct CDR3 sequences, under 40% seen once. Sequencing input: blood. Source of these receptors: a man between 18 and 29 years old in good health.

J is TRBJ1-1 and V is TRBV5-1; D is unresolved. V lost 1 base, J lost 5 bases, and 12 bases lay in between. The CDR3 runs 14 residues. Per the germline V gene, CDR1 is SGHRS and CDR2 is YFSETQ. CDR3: CASSLKDPGTEAFF. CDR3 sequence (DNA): TGCGCCAGCAGCTTGAAAGACCCGGGAACTGAAGCTTTCTTT.

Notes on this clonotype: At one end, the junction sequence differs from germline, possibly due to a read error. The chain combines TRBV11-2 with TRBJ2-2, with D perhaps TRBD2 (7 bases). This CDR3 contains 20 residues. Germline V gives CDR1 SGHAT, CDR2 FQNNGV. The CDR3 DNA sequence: TGTGCTAGCAGCTCCGGGCTGTTCGGGGGGCAAAAGCAAAAAACCGGGGAGCTGTTTTTT. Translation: CASSSGLFGGQKQKTGELFF. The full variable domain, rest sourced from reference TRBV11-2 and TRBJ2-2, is EAGVAQSPRYKIIEKRQSVAFWCNPISGHATLYWYQQILGQGPKLLIQFQNNGVVDDSQLPKDRFSAERLKGVDSTLKIQPAKLEDSAVYLCASSSGLFGGQKQKTGELFFGEGSRLTVL.

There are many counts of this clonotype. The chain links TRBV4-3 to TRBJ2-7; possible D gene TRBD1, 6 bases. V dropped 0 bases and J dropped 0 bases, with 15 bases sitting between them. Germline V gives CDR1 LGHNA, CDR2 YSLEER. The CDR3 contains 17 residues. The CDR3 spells CASSQDRMTGASYEQYF. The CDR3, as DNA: TGCGCCAGCAGCCAAGATAGAATGACAGGAGCCTCCTACGAGCAGTACTTC.

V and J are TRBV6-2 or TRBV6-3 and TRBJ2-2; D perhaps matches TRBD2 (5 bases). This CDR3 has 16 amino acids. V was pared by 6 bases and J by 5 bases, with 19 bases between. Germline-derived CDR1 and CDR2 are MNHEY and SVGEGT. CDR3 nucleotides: TGTGCCAGCAGCTTTACGACTATACGGTTGACCGGGGAGCTGTTTTTT. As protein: CASSFTTIRLTGELFF.

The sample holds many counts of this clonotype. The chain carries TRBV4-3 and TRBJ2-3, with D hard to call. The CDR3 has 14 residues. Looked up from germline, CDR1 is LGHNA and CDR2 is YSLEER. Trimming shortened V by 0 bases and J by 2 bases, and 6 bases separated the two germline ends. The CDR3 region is CASSQDGPTDTQYF. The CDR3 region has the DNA TGCGCCAGCAGCCAAGATGGGCCCACAGATACGCAGTATTTT.

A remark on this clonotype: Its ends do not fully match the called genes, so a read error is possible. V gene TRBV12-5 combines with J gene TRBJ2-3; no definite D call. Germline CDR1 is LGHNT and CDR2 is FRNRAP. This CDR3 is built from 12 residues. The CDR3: CASGPPGASQSF. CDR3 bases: TGTGCTAGTGGGCCTCCGGGTGCATCGCAGTCTTTT.

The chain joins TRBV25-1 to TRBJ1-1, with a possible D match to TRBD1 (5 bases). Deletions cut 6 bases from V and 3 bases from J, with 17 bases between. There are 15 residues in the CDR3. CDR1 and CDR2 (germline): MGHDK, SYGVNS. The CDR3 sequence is CASRSERGGDTEAFF. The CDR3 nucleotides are TGTGCCAGCAGGTCCGAACGGGGGGGTGACACTGAAGCTTTCTTT.

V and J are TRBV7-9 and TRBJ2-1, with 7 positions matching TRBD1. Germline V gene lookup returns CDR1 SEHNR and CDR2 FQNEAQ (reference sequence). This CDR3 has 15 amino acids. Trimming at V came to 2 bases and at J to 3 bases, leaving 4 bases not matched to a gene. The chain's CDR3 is CASSLKGQYYNEQFF. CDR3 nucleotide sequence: TGTGCCAGCAGCTTAAAGGGACAGTACTACAATGAGCAGTTCTTC.

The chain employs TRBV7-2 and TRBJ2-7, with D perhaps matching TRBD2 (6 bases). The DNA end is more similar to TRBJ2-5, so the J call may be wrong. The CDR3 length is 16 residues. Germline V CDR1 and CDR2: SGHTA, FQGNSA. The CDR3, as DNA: TGTGCCAGCAGCTTAGGTGGAGGGAGCCCAATTGAGACCCAGTACTTC. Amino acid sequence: CASSLGGGSPIETQYF.

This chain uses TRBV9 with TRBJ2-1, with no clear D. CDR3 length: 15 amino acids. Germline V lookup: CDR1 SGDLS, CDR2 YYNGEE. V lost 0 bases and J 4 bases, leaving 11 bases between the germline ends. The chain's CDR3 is CASSVATSLYNEQFF. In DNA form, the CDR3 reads TGTGCCAGCAGCGTAGCTACGTCCCTATACAATGAGCAGTTCTTC.

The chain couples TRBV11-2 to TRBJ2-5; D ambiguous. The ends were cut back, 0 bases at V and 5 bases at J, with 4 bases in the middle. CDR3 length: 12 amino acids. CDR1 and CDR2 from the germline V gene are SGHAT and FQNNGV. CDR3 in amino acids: CASSLEWETQYF. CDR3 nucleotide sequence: TGTGCCAGCAGCTTAGAGTGGGAGACCCAGTACTTC. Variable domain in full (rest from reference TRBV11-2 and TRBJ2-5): EAGVAQSPRYKIIEKRQSVAFWCNPISGHATLYWYQQILGQGPKLLIQFQNNGVVDDSQLPKDRFSAERLKGVDSTLKIQPAKLEDSAVYLCASSLEWETQYFGPGTRLLVL.

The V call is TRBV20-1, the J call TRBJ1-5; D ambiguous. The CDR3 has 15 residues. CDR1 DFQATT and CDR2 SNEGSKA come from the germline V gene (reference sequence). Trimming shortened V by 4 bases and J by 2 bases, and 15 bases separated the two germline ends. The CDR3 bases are TGCAGTGCTATCCGGGCCGGGAGAGGCAATCAGCCCCAGCATTTT. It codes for CSAIRAGRGNQPQHF.

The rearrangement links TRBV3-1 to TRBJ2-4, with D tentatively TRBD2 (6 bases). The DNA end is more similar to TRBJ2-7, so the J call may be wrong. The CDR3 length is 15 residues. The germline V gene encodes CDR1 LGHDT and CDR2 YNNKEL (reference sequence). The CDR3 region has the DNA TGTGCCAGCAGCCAAGAGCGGGGACTTGGGTACGAGCAGTACTTC. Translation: CASSQERGLGYEQYF.

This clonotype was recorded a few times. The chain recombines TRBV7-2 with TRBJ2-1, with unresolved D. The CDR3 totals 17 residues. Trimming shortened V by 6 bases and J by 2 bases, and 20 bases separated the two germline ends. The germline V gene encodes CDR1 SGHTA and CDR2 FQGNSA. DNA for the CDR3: TGTGCCAGCAGTATACTGCGGATGGCAGGAACCTACAATGAGCAGTTCTTC. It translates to CASSILRMAGTYNEQFF.

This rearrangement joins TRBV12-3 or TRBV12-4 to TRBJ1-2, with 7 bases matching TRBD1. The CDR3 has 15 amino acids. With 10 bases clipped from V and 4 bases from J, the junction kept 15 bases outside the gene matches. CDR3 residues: CAISPGGVSLYGYTF. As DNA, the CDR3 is TGTGCCATCAGCCCAGGGGGTGTCTCTCTCTATGGCTACACCTTC.

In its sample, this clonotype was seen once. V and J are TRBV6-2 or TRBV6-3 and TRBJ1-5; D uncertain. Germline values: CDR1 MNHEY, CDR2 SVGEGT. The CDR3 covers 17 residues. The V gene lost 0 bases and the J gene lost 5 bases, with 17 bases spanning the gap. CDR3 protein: CASSYSTGSAPYQPQHF. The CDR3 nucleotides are TGTGCCAGCAGTTACTCGACTGGGTCGGCCCCTTATCAGCCCCAGCATTTT.

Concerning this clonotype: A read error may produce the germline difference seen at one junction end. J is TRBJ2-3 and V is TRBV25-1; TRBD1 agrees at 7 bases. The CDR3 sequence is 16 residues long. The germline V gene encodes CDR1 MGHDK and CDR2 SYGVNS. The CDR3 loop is CANSEYLGQVTDTQYF. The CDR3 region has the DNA TGTGCCAACAGTGAATATTTAGGACAGGTCACAGATACGCAGTATTTT. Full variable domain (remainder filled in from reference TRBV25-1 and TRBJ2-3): EADIYQTPRYLVIGTGKKITLECSQTMGHDKMYWYQQDPGMELHLIHYSYGVNSTEKGDLSSESTVSRIRTEHFPLTLESARPSHTSQYLCANSEYLGQVTDTQYFGPGTRLTVL.

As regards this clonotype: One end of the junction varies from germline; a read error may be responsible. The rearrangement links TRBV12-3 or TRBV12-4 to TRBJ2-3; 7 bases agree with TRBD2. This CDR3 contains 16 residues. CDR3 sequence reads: CASSLRLAVSTDAQYF. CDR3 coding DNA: TGTGCCAGCAGTTTACGGCTAGCGGTGAGCACAGATGCGCAGTATTTC.

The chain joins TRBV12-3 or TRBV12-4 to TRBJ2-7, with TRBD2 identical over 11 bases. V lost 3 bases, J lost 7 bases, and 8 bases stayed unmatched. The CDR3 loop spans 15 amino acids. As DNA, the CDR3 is TGTGCCAGCAGTTTGACTAGCGGGGATGGCGATGAGCAGTACTTC. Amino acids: CASSLTSGDGDEQYF.

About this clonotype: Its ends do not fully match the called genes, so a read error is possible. This CDR3 is CSAIGAGGNLENEQFF. As DNA, the CDR3 is TGCAGCGCTATCGGAGCGGGGGGCAACCTGGAGAATGAGCAGTTCTTC. The V gene is TRBV20-1, the J gene TRBJ2-1, with TRBD2 matching over 9 bases. The CDR3 is 16 residues long. CDR1 is DFQATT, CDR2 SNEGSKA, per germline (reference sequence).

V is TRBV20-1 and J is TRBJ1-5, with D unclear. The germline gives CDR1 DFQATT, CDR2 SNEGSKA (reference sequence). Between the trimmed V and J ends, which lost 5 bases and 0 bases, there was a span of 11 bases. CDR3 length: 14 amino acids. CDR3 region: CSALRTDSNQPQHF. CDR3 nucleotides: TGCAGTGCTCTGAGGACGGATAGCAATCAGCCCCAGCATTTT.

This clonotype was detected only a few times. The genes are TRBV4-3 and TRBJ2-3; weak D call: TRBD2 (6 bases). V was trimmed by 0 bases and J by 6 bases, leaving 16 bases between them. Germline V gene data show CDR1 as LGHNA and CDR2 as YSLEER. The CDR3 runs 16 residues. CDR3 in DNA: TGCGCCAGCAGCCAAGATGGGTCCGCAGGGAGGGATACGCAGTATTTT. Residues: CASSQDGSAGRDTQYF.

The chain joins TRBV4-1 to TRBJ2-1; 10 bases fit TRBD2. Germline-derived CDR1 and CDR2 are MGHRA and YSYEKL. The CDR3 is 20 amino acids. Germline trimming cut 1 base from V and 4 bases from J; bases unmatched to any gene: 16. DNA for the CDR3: TGCGCCAGCAGCCAAGCAATAGGGCCTAGCGGGGGTTCATTTTACAATGAGCAGTTCTTC. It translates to CASSQAIGPSGGSFYNEQFF.

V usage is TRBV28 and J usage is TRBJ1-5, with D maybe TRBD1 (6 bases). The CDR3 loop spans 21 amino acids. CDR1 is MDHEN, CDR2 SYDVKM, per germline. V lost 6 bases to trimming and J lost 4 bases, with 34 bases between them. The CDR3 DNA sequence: TGTGCCAGCAGGACTATAGACACGACTCGACAGGACCCAGAAGGGAATCAGCCCCAGCATTTT. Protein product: CASRTIDTTRQDPEGNQPQHF.

In DNA form, the CDR3 reads TGCAGTGCTTTCTCGGGCGGTGGCACAGATACGCAGTATTTT. It encodes CSAFSGGGTDTQYF. V gene TRBV20-1 combines with J gene TRBJ2-3; D is unresolved. V was clipped by 5 bases and J by 1 base, with 13 bases between them. This CDR3 has 14 amino acids. Germline V CDR1 and CDR2: DFQATT, SNEGSKA (reference sequence).